What follows are 13 T cell receptor beta chains derived from one specimen sequenced in a study of beta chain features in type 1 diabetes. Expressed TCRB transcripts were sequenced because the isolated RNA had all been reverse transcribed beforehand. Method: immunoSEQ multiplex PCR; TCRdb's copy keeps in-frame clones and lacks some. The profile shows hundreds of thousands of clones, around an eighth of them singletons. The material sequenced was naive CD4+ T cells from blood. Receptors were obtained from a man aged 18-30 years in good health.

The V and J genes are TRBV18 and TRBJ1-6, with a weak D call TRBD1 (5 bases). Germline V lookup: CDR1 KGHSH, CDR2 LQKENI. CDR3 length: 16 residues. Trimming left V 2 bases short and J 5 bases short, with 13 bases between. The CDR3, as DNA: TGTGCCAGCTCACCAAACACGGGACTGAATAATTCACCCCTCCACTTT. It encodes CASSPNTGLNNSPLHF.

The chain employs TRBV11-3 and TRBJ2-1; TRBD1 matches 8 bases. This CDR3 spans 16 amino acids. V lost 6 bases to trimming and J lost 4 bases; unmatched junction nucleotides: 11. CDR1 and CDR2 from the germline V gene are SGHNT and YENEEA. CDR3: CASSPAPGGSYNEQFF. CDR3 coding DNA: TGTGCCAGCAGTCCAGCCCCAGGGGGCTCTTACAATGAGCAGTTCTTC.

The chain is built from TRBV29-1 and TRBJ2-5; D uncertain. This CDR3 contains 13 residues. The ends were cut back, 5 bases at V and 0 bases at J, with 10 bases in the middle. Germline V gives CDR1 SQVTM, CDR2 ANQGSEA. In DNA, the CDR3 is TGCAGCGTTTATTTAGTCTACCAAGAGACCCAGTACTTC. As protein: CSVYLVYQETQYF.

This chain uses TRBV29-1 with TRBJ1-3; 8 bases line up with TRBD1. V trimming: 5 bases; J trimming: 2 bases; junction bases outside the gene matches: 8. This CDR3 contains 15 residues. Looked up from germline, CDR1 is SQVTM and CDR2 is ANQGSEA. The CDR3 nucleotides read TGCAGCGTTCTAAGTCCACAGGGGGCTGGAAACACCATATATTTT. Amino acids: CSVLSPQGAGNTIYF.

The CDR3 region has the DNA TGTGCCAGCAGCCCCGACAGGCAGACCTATGGCTACACCTTC. It codes for CASSPDRQTYGYTF. This chain connects TRBV6-6 to TRBJ1-2; a weak D match, TRBD1 (6 bases). The length of the CDR3 is 14 residues. CDR1 and CDR2 from the germline V gene are MNHNY and SVGAGI (reference sequence). Trimming removed 6 bases at V and 4 bases at J, with 15 bases between.

J is TRBJ1-2 and V is TRBV7-9; possible D gene TRBD1, 6 bases. The V and J ends lost 0 bases and 3 bases respectively, with 8 bases between them. Looked up from germline, CDR1 is SEHNR and CDR2 is FQNEAQ (reference sequence). This CDR3 has 14 residues. CDR3 bases: TGTGCCAGCAGCTTAGCCCGGACAGACTATGGCTACACCTTC. It is translated as CASSLARTDYGYTF.

In this sample, this clone turned up a few times. The chain uses TRBV25-1 and TRBJ2-3; 8 bases align to TRBD2. CDR3 length: 12 amino acids. Germline trimming cut 6 bases from V and 8 bases from J; bases unmatched to any gene: 4. Germline V lookup: CDR1 MGHDK, CDR2 SYGVNS. The CDR3 sequence is CASSSGRRTQYF. CDR3 in DNA: TGTGCCAGCAGCAGCGGGAGACGTACGCAGTATTTT.

This clone has only a few counts. This chain connects TRBV30 to TRBJ2-6, with a tentative D call TRBD1 (6 bases). Germline V lookup: CDR1 GTSNPN, CDR2 SVGIG (reference sequence). Trimming cost V 0 bases and J 3 bases, with 9 bases left between them. This CDR3 has 15 residues. The CDR3 DNA sequence: TGTGCCTGGAGTGTGGGGGCGCTTGGGGCCAACGTCCTGACTTTC. Translating it yields CAWSVGALGANVLTF.

The chain combines TRBV4-2 with TRBJ1-2; 10 positions match TRBD1. J lost 8 bases, V lost 2 bases, and 5 bases had no gene match. Germline-derived CDR1 and CDR2 are LGHNA and YNFKEQ. This CDR3 spans 14 amino acids. The CDR3 sequence: CASSQLGQGNGYTF. The CDR3 DNA sequence: TGTGCCAGCAGCCAATTGGGACAGGGGAACGGCTACACCTTC.

This clone was seen more than once but under ten times. The CDR3 loop reads CASSTRQRTEAFF. The CDR3 coding sequence is TGTGCCAGCAGCACACGACAGAGGACTGAAGCTTTCTTT. The chain has TRBV7-2 and TRBJ1-1, with D possibly being TRBD1 (5 bases). This CDR3 region has 13 residues. Germline lookup yields CDR1 SGHTA and CDR2 FQGNSA. The V end lost 5 bases, the J end lost 5 bases, and 12 bases lay between the germline ends.

V gene TRBV6-5 combines with J gene TRBJ2-5, with TRBD1 matching over 7 bases. Germline V lookup: CDR1 MNHEY, CDR2 SVGAGI. The CDR3 has 14 amino acids. J gave up 4 bases and V 6 bases, and 8 bases lay outside the gene matches. CDR3 nucleotide sequence: TGTGCCAGCAGGGAAACAGGGGTAGGAGAGACCCAGTACTTC. This sequence encodes CASRETGVGETQYF.

This rearrangement joins TRBV4-3 to TRBJ1-1; D ambiguous. Trimming removed 1 base from V and 4 bases from J, with 10 bases in between. This CDR3 has 14 amino acids. Germline CDR1 and CDR2: LGHNA and YSLEER. This CDR3 reads CASSQGRQGTEAFF. The CDR3 DNA sequence: TGCGCCAGCAGCCAAGGCAGGCAAGGCACTGAAGCTTTCTTT.

This clone was picked up a small number of times. The V and J genes are TRBV6-1 and TRBJ2-7; TRBD1 aligns across 10 bases. The J segment lost 0 bases and the V segment lost 6 bases, leaving 5 bases of the junction unmatched. The germline gives CDR1 MNHNS, CDR2 SASEGT. The CDR3 is 15 residues long. The CDR3 here is CASSAGTGASYEQYF. CDR3 nucleotide sequence: TGTGCCAGCAGCGCCGGGACAGGGGCCTCCTACGAGCAGTACTTC.